The present T cell receptor beta chain was sequenced within a study of blood T cell repertoires in COVID-19 (dated by TCRdb to about 2020). Describing the broader study: The collaborator samples originated in the United States, Italy and Spain and spanned the acute and convalescent phases of COVID-19. A de-identified subject ID, COVID-19 status, age in years and sex were almost always included in the sample metadata. Where available, HLA class I and class II types were obtained from metadata supplied by the sample provider rather than from assay-based typing. The dataset comprised deeply sampled blood TCRbeta repertoires from subjects exposed to, actively infected with, or recovered from COVID-19. The prospective study material was composed of cDNA or gDNA derived from T cells, B-cell-depleted T cells, or PBMCs. Samples came from the ongoing ImmuneRACE study (first 160 participants) plus 1,254 subjects from 6 global collaborators. The repertoires were made available in a free public database intended to serve as a resource for research on the immune response to SARS-CoV-2.

Between the V and J ends, shortened by 3 bases and 2 bases respectively, the junction contains 5 bases. From the germline V gene, CDR1 is SGHAT and CDR2 is FQNNGV. The CDR3 numbers 12 residues from cysteine through phenylalanine. The sequence is cut down to CDR3 DNA, 36 bases in frame from base 1. Of note for this clone: No cognate antigen has been identified for it. No base qualities exist here, and no much larger clone lies one base off it.

The study at large found these results: How much clinical and demographic metadata was included differed by source and by participant, and the metadata was provided uncurated.

One collaborating source in Seattle enrolled patients during active infection and followed them longitudinally through the course of disease. Collaborating institutions collected whole blood in K2EDTA tubes following their own protocols. For TCRbeta analysis, collaborators shipped samples in one of three forms: frozen whole blood, isolated PBMCs, or DNA extracted from either of those sample types. TCRbeta CDR3 regions were amplified from genomic DNA by means of the immunoSEQ Assay, a bias-controlled multiplex PCR. In the authors' own workflow: Nucleated cell counts per sample were estimated from amplification of reference gene primers within the assay. To quantify the absolute abundance of each unique TCRbeta CDR3 rearrangement, sequence reads were collapsed and filtered. Productive Simpson clonality was computed per sample as the square root of Simpson's diversity index over productive rearrangements. The table comes from immuneACCESS by way of TCRdb, which keeps in-frame sequences with V and J called. Part of the clones is missing from these tables; in studies checked, under half for an unresolved V gene and the rest for unknown reasons. The V and J calls and the clone size are those of that table, but D and trimming were determined from the DNA. In this sample the table shows around 40,000 clones, around nine tenths of which occur a single time. Of the sample, less than 5% is held by the ten largest clones.

Material for sequencing was peripheral blood. The chain links TRBV11-2 with TRBJ2-7; the D gene lacks a confident call. This sequence was found in a man in his forties with COVID-19, enrolled during active disease. The CDR3 in this case is CASSFPTYEQYF. The DNA sequence is TGTGCCAGCAGCTTCCCCACCTACGAGCAGTACTTC.